There are many counts of the clone carrying this TCR beta chain. The source of the sample is a study of T cells after yellow fever vaccination. Broader study findings: Most clones from primary vaccination were detected again post-booster (about 96% CD4, 88% CD8). Of the clonotypes, a small share occurred in both CD4 and CD8 compartments.

With 9 bases removed from V and 0 bases from J, the gap between germline ends came to 22 bases. The CDR3 totals 17 residues. TCR cDNA, made by 5'RACE template switching, carried an added universal primer site and UMIs. TCRdb analysed the 5' RACE reads with MiXCR anew, one entry per CDR3 protein. This sample has 9,500 to 15,000 distinct CDR3 sequences, with approximately 5.3% found just once. The rearrangement links TRBV23-1 to TRBJ2-3; D might be TRBD2 (6 bases). TRBV23-1 is classed as an ORF, of uncertain function. This TCR was sampled from a man aged 25-40 years who received the YFV17D yellow fever vaccine. Specimen: PBMCs, either bulk or a sorted T-cell subset (CD4+, CD8+, memory, or dextramer-sorted; not recorded which), collected on the day of the yellow fever booster vaccination. As DNA, the CDR3 is TGCGCCAGGGGGGGACGGAGTGATACCTCTAGCACAGATACGCAGTATTTT. Translating it yields CARGGRSDTSSTDTQYF.